A selection of T cell receptor beta chains follows, all from one sample in a study of identical twins. TCRdb processed the 5' RACE reads anew with MiXCR; each CDR3 protein has one entry. Altogether some 240,000 distinct CDR3 sequences are present, over 9.5% being singletons, with the ten largest covering 10%. The sequenced sample consisted of memory T cells sorted from blood. The source is a man over 45 in good health. Each CDR3 is given with its conserved first and last residue.

v_gene,CDR3aa
TRBV12-5,CASGLDGTSGKNEQFF
TRBV20-1,CSATLLGVNEQYF
TRBV6-2/TRBV6-3,CASSYGLNIQYF
TRBV3-1,CASSQEARAYQETQYF
TRBV10-3,CAISAAVGETQYF
TRBV15,CATGSSGANVLTF
TRBV24-1,CATSDAGVGRDTQYF
TRBV4-2,CASSQRDRDSGETQYF
TRBV28,CASSLGQGRQFF
TRBV6-2/TRBV6-3,CASSLRDPLLYEQYF
TRBV11-2,CASSLNVGTVVAYEQYF
TRBV10-3,CAISESLGSETQYF
TRBV12-3/TRBV12-4,CASSSRDRGWTEAFF
TRBV7-2,CASSLFGGGRTDTQYF
TRBV5-1,CASSPRLAGGRQETQYF
TRBV7-8,CASSFKGANTDTQYF
TRBV7-9,CASSLLTSGDLQTQYF
TRBV7-6,CASSLNSGTSDHSYEQYF
TRBV12-3/TRBV12-4,CASSLASGETQYF
TRBV27,CASRRRGQSTDTQYF
TRBV7-2,CASSSTGSFTDTQYF
TRBV7-8,CASSSRLDPGNTIYF
TRBV5-1,CASGTGDRFSYEQYF
TRBV29-1,CSVAGPQNTDTQYF
TRBV10-3,CAISERTLGVLEQYF
TRBV20-1,CSARVGLAGIREQFF